This passage covers 20 T cell receptor beta chains from one sample sequenced in a study of cytomegalovirus exposure and HLA in healthy donors. The protocol was immunoSEQ multiplex PCR, while the TCRdb copy is restricted to in-frame clones and leaves out a portion. The table shows about 200,000 clones, with around 90% occurring only once. Sequencing was performed on PBMCs. These receptor sequences come from a woman aged 18-29 years in good health and CMV-seropositive.

The chain links TRBV27 to TRBJ2-7; D might be TRBD2 (5 bases). The germline V and J ends were trimmed by 6 bases and 4 bases, with 13 bases remaining between them. This CDR3 comprises 13 residues. Germline V CDR1 and CDR2: MNHEY, SMNVEV (reference sequence). CDR3: CASRRQAAYEQYF. In DNA form, the CDR3 reads TGTGCCAGCAGGCGGCAAGCGGCATACGAGCAGTACTTC.

The chain employs TRBV19 and TRBJ2-7, with TRBD2 matching over 7 bases. The V and J ends lost 1 base and 1 base, in that order; junction bases with no gene match: 10. This CDR3 is built from 17 residues. Germline assignment: CDR1 LNHDA and CDR2 SQIVND (reference sequence). CDR3 sequence reads: CASSIGRGSWGSYEQYF. The CDR3 bases are TGTGCCAGTAGTATAGGGCGCGGGAGTTGGGGATCCTACGAGCAGTACTTC. The full variable domain, with the rest looked up from reference TRBV19 and TRBJ2-7, is DGGITQSPKYLFRKEGQNVTLSCEQNLNHDAMYWYRQDPGQGLRLIYYSQIVNDFQKGDIAEGYSVSREKKESFPLTVTSAQKNPTAFYLCASSIGRGSWGSYEQYFGPGTRLTVT.

The V and J genes are TRBV19 and TRBJ2-2; TRBD2 might be the D (6 bases). With 0 bases removed from V and 3 bases from J, the gap between germline ends came to 11 bases. The CDR3 spans 16 residues. Germline values: CDR1 LNHDA, CDR2 SQIVND (reference sequence). The CDR3 region is CASSIETTRYTGELFF. DNA of the CDR3: TGTGCCAGTAGTATAGAAACGACTAGGTACACCGGGGAGCTGTTTTTT.

The rearrangement links TRBV19 to TRBJ2-1; tentative D call: TRBD2 (5 bases). This CDR3 contains 13 residues. V dropped 5 bases and J dropped 7 bases, with 12 bases sitting between them. Germline V gene data show CDR1 as LNHDA and CDR2 as SQIVND (reference sequence). The CDR3 sequence: CASSREGRNEQFF. CDR3 nucleotide sequence: TGTGCCAGTAGTCGTGAGGGTAGGAATGAGCAGTTCTTC.

This sequence joins TRBV28 and TRBJ2-7; weak D call: TRBD2 (6 bases). CDR1 MDHEN and CDR2 SYDVKM come from the germline V gene. The CDR3 spans 15 residues. V was cut by 0 bases and J by 6 bases, with 15 bases left in between. CDR3 in amino acids: CASSLWEGRSLEQYF. In DNA form, the CDR3 reads TGTGCCAGCAGTTTATGGGAGGGCCGATCGCTCGAGCAGTACTTC.

The chain is built from TRBV29-1 and TRBJ1-1, with D tentatively TRBD1 (5 bases). The length of the CDR3 is 12 residues. Trimming cost V 0 bases and J 9 bases, with 11 bases left between them. In germline, CDR1 is SQVTM, CDR2 ANQGSEA. Written as DNA, the CDR3 is TGCAGCGTTGAAGAGGGACTTAGGAAAGCTTTCTTT. It specifies CSVEEGLRKAFF.

To note about this clone: The same CDR3 can be traced to other DNA sequences in this sample. The chain carries TRBV5-1 and TRBJ1-3, with unresolved D. With 1 base removed from V and 0 bases from J, the gap between germline ends came to 5 bases. Germline V CDR1 and CDR2: SGHRS, YFSETQ. CDR3 length equals 14 residues. The CDR3 DNA reads TGCGCCAGCAGCTTGCCGGGCTCTGGAAACACCATATATTTT. It translates to CASSLPGSGNTIYF.

V and J are TRBV5-5 and TRBJ2-7, with 12 bases identical to TRBD2. The CDR3 is made up of 15 amino acids. V trimming: 2 bases; J trimming: 4 bases; junction bases outside the gene matches: 4. CDR1 is SGHKS, CDR2 YYEKEE, per germline (reference sequence). The CDR3: CASSFSGTSGYEQYF. In DNA form, the CDR3 reads TGTGCCAGCAGCTTCTCCGGGACTAGCGGGTACGAGCAGTACTTC.

The V call is TRBV6-5, the J call TRBJ2-2, with TRBD1 as a possible D gene (5 bases). Looked up from germline, CDR1 is MNHEY and CDR2 is SVGAGI. V was shortened by 2 bases and J by 0 bases, with 7 bases between the two germline ends. This CDR3 has 15 residues. The chain's CDR3 is CASSYDSSNTGELFF. In DNA form, the CDR3 reads TGTGCCAGCAGTTACGACAGTTCGAACACCGGGGAGCTGTTTTTT.

This chain uses TRBV6-1 with TRBJ1-2; 8 nucleotides align to TRBD1. With 6 bases clipped from V and 3 bases from J, the junction kept 9 bases outside the gene matches. From germline, CDR1 is MNHNS and CDR2 SASEGT. This CDR3 is built from 15 residues. CDR3 DNA: TGTGCCAGCAGGGCCCGACAGGGGAGTTACTATGGCTACACCTTC. Protein sequence: CASRARQGSYYGYTF.

CDR3 coding DNA: TGTGCCAGCGGACAGGGGGGTAATGAGCAGTTCTTC. It codes for CASGQGGNEQFF. The chain carries TRBV28 and TRBJ2-1; 10 positions match TRBD1. Germline V gene sequence: CDR1 MDHEN, CDR2 SYDVKM. Trimming removed 8 bases from V and 7 bases from J; junction bases left unmatched: 2. This CDR3 region has 12 residues.

The J gene is TRBJ1-4, the V gene TRBV7-9; 7 nucleotides match TRBD1. The germline V gene encodes CDR1 SEHNR and CDR2 FQNEAQ (reference sequence). J was trimmed by 2 bases and V by 4 bases; bases with no gene match: 10. CDR3 size: 17 residues. The CDR3 region is CASSSPPTGYTNEKLFF. The CDR3 bases are TGTGCCAGCAGCTCGCCCCCGACAGGGTACACTAATGAAAAACTGTTTTTT.

The chain combines TRBV4-1 with TRBJ1-1; 7 bases line up with TRBD1. Germline lookup yields CDR1 MGHRA and CDR2 YSYEKL. The CDR3 has 16 amino acids. With 2 bases clipped from V and 0 bases from J, the junction kept 6 bases outside the gene matches. This CDR3 is CASSQPDRVVNTEAFF. The CDR3 region has the DNA TGCGCCAGCAGCCAACCCGACAGGGTTGTGAACACTGAAGCTTTCTTT.

The chain carries TRBV19 and TRBJ1-1; 8 positions match TRBD1. J was trimmed by 11 bases and V by 7 bases; bases with no gene match: 18. This CDR3 region has 15 residues. The germline gives CDR1 LNHDA, CDR2 SQIVND (reference sequence). Written as DNA, the CDR3 is TGTGCCAGTAAGACTACAGCAACAGGGGGTGAGCCGGCTTTCTTT. It encodes CASKTTATGGEPAFF.

The chain combines TRBV19 with TRBJ1-5; TRBD1 matches at 11 bases. This CDR3 region has 15 residues. V was clipped by 5 bases and J by 8 bases; unmatched bases: 8. Per the germline V gene, CDR1 is LNHDA and CDR2 is SQIVND (reference sequence). The chain's CDR3 is CASSGGQGVFKPQHF. The CDR3 DNA reads as TGTGCCAGTAGTGGGGGACAGGGGGTATTTAAGCCCCAGCATTTT.

The chain couples TRBV14 to TRBJ2-7; D is undetermined. This CDR3 has 13 residues. Germline assignment: CDR1 SGHDN and CDR2 FVKESK. Between the trimmed V and J ends, which lost 6 bases and 1 base, there was a span of 10 bases. The CDR3, as DNA: TGTGCCAGCAGACCTACGATTTCCTACGAGCAGTACTTC. This codes for CASRPTISYEQYF.

CDR3 sequence (DNA): TGTGCCAGCAGCGCGTTCGGCGGGTTTCAGCCCCAGCATTTT. This codes for CASSAFGGFQPQHF. This chain links TRBV9 with TRBJ1-5; D gene ambiguous. Germline CDR1 SGDLS, CDR2 YYNGEE. This CDR3 has 14 residues. V lost 3 bases and J 6 bases, leaving 13 bases between the germline ends.

This clone turned up a few times. V and J are TRBV9 and TRBJ2-5; no clear D gene. This CDR3 has 11 residues. Germline CDR1 SGDLS, CDR2 YYNGEE. V lost 4 bases and J lost 5, with 6 bases in between. CDR3: CASSSRETQYF. The DNA of the CDR3 is TGTGCCAGCAGCTCCAGGGAGACCCAGTACTTC.

The gene calls are TRBV27 and TRBJ1-5; D is possibly TRBD1 (5 bases). V gave up 6 bases and J gave up 4 bases, with 13 bases separating them. This CDR3 spans 14 amino acids. The V gene's germline CDR1 is MNHEY and CDR2 SMNVEV (reference sequence). For the CDR3, the DNA is TGTGCCAGCAGACCGGGACTGCAGAATCAGCCCCAGCATTTT. Amino acid sequence: CASRPGLQNQPQHF.

The V call is TRBV25-1, the J call TRBJ1-1; 7 positions agree with TRBD1. J gave up 4 bases and V 0 bases, and 11 bases lay outside the gene matches. The CDR3 runs to 17 residues. Germline V gives CDR1 MGHDK, CDR2 SYGVNS. CDR3 DNA: TGTGCCAGCAGTGAATACGGTCTCCCAGGGGGTCCCACTGAAGCTTTCTTT. Protein sequence: CASSEYGLPGGPTEAFF.